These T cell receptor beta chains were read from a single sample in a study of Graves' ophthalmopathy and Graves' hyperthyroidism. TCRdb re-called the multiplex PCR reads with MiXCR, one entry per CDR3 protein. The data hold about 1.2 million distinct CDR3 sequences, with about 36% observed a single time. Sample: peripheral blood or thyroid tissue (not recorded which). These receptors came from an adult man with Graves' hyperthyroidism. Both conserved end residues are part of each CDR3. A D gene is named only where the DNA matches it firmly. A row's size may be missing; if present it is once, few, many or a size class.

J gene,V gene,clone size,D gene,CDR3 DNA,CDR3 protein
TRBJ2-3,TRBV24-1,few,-,TGTGCCACCAGCCCTCGGGGCAGGGCGCTGGATACGCAGTATTTT,CATSPRGRALDTQYF
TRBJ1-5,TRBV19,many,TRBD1,TGTGCCAGCAAAAGACAGGGTTTTAGCAATCAGCCCCAGCATTTT,CASKRQGFSNQPQHF
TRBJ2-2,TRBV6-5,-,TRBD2,TGTGCCAGCAGTTGGGCTAGCGGGAGTACCGGGGAGCTGTTTTTT,CASSWASGSTGELFF
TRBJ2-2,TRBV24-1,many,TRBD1,TGTGCCACCAGTGACCCGACAGGGCGAGTGACCGGGGAGCTGTTTTTT,CATSDPTGRVTGELFF
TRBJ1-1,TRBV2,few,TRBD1,TGTGCCAGCAGGAGGGACAGCCCGAACACTGAAGCTTTCTTT,CASRRDSPNTEAFF
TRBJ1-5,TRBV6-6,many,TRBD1,TGTGCCAGCAGTTCTCGGCCCGGACAGGGTCATCAGCCCCAGCATTTT,CASSSRPGQGHQPQHF
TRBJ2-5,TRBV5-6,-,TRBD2,TGTGCCAGCAACTTGCTGGCGGGAGGGCAAGAGACCCAGTACTTC,CASNLLAGGQETQYF
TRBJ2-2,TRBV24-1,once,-,TGCGCCACCAGTCCGGCTGCGAGCACCGGGGAGCTGTTTTTT,CATSPAASTGELFF
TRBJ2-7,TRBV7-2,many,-,TGTGCCAGCAGCTTAGGATCCAGGGGGGATCCCTACGAGCAGTACTTC,CASSLGSRGDPYEQYF
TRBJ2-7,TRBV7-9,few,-,TGTGCCAGCAGCTTCGATACGGCGACCTACGAGCAGTACTTC,CASSFDTATYEQYF
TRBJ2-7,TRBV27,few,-,TGTGCCAGCAGTTTAGCCGACACGTCCTCCTACGAGCAGTACTTC,CASSLADTSSYEQYF
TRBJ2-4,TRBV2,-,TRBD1,TGTGCCAGCAGGCGGGGACAGGGGAGCTTTCAGTACTTC,CASRRGQGSFQYF
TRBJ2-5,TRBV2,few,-,TGTGCCAGCAATTCCCACAGCCAAGAGACCCAGTACTTC,CASNSHSQETQYF
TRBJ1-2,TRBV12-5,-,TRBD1,TGTGCTAGTGCCTATGACAGGGGAGTCGGCTACACCTTC,CASAYDRGVGYTF
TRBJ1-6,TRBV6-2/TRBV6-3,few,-,TGTGCCAGCAGTTACTCGAACAGCAATTCACCCCTCCACTTT,CASSYSNSNSPLHF
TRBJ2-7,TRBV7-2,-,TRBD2,TGTGCCAGCAGCTTCTCCGGGGGGGCTAGCGGGATCGACGAGCAGTACTTC,CASSFSGGASGIDEQYF
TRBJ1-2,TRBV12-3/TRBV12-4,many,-,TGTGCCAGCAGTAGAGTTGACTATGGCTACACCTTC,CASSRVDYGYTF
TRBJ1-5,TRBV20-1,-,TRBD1,TGCAGTGCCGTAGACAGGGGGAGGGCCCAGCATTTT,CSAVDRGRAQHF
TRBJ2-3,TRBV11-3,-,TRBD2,TGTGCCAGCAGCGGTAGCGGGGGAGAGACAGATACGCAGTATTTT,CASSGSGGETDTQYF
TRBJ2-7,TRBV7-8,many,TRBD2,TGTGCCAGCAGCTCCTCACTAGCGGCCCTTACCTACGAGCAGTACTTC,CASSSSLAALTYEQYF
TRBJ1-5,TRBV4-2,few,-,TGTGCCAGCAGCCAAGGAATGGGCAATCAGCCCCAGCATTTT,CASSQGMGNQPQHF
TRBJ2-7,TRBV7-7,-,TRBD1,TGTGCCAGCACCCTAATGACCGGGACAGGGATCGTCCACGAGCAGTACTTC,CASTLMTGTGIVHEQYF
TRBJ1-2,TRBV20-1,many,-,TGCAGCGCCGGGCGGAGCTCAGCTAACTATGGCTACACCTTC,CSAGRSSANYGYTF
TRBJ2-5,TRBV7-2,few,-,TGTGCCAGCAGCCAGGCCGGGCGTGGGTGGGGGGAGACCCAGTACTTC,CASSQAGRGWGETQYF
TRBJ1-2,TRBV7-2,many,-,TGTGCCAGCAGCTTACCTACCCCTTTAGGTGGCTACACCTTC,CASSLPTPLGGYTF
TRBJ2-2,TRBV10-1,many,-,TGCGCCAGCAGTAGGCGGCAGAACACCGGGGAGCTGTTTTTT,CASSRRQNTGELFF
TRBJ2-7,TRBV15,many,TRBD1,TGTGCCACCAGCAGATCGGACAGGAACCCCCTCAACGAGCAGTACTTC,CATSRSDRNPLNEQYF
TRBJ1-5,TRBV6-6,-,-,TGTGCCAGCAGTTACCCCGGGAAGGGGCTACAGATTAGCAATCAGCCCCAGCATTTT,CASSYPGKGLQISNQPQHF
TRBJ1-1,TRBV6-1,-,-,TGTGCCAGCAGTGAAGGGGCTTGGGGGGTTGAAGCTTTCTTT,CASSEGAWGVEAFF
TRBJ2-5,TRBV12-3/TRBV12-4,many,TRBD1,TGTGCCAGCACCGACAGGGGCGAGACCCAGTACTTC,CASTDRGETQYF